This T cell receptor beta chain was captured in a study of blood T cells in healthy people across ages. The sample holds a few counts of this clonotype. The antigen remains unidentified. A J-beta primer mix and a sample-barcoded 5' primer were used in a second PCR of roughly 6 to 11 cycles. TCRdb recomputed calls from the 5' RACE reads with MiXCR, one row per CDR3 protein. This sample carries 800,000 or so distinct CDR3 sequences, more than 20% of them seen once, and the ten largest clones take approximately 4%. Each sample provided at least 6 micrograms of extracted total RNA. Study-level results: Older individuals had lower TCR beta diversity per million T cells (the decline was roughly linear). A strong correlation between TCR beta diversity and naive T cell percentage was seen.

The CDR3 runs to 14 residues. V dropped 4 bases and J dropped 4; count of bases not matched to a gene: 6. Per germline, CDR1 SGHNT and CDR2 YYREEE (reference sequence). These same data were also listed under a study on T cells of mothers and their children.

Material for sequencing was blood. The source is a boy aged 5-17 years in good health. The chain uses TRBV5-4 and TRBJ1-2, with 8 positions matching TRBD1. CDR3 amino acids: CASSEGQGTYGYTF. DNA of the CDR3: TGTGCCAGCAGCGAAGGACAGGGAACCTATGGCTACACCTTC.